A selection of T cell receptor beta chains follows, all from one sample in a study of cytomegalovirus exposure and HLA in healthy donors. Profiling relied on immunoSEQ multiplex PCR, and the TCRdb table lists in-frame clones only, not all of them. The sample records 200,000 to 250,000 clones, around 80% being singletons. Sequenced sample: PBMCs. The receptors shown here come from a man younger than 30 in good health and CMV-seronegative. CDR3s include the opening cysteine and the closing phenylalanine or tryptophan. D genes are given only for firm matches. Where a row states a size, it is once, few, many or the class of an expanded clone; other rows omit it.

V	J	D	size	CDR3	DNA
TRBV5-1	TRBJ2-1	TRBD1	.	CASSQGQGYDEQFF	TGCGCCAGCAGCCAAGGACAGGGGTACGATGAGCAGTTCTTC
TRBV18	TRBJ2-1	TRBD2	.	CASSSNSGLAHNEQFF	TGTGCCAGCTCATCCAATTCGGGACTAGCGCACAATGAGCAGTTCTTC
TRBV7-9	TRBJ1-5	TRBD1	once	CASSLDGTGLNQPQHF	TGTGCCAGCAGCTTAGACGGGACAGGGCTCAATCAGCCCCAGCATTTT
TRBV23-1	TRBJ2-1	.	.	CASSQGASYNEQFF	TGCGCCAGCAGTCAAGGGGCCTCCTACAATGAGCAGTTCTTC
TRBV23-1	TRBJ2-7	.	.	CASSQLNRVPDEQYF	TGCGCCAGCAGTCAGCTTAACAGGGTTCCGGACGAGCAGTACTTC
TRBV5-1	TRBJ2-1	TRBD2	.	CASSLGGRANEQFF	TGCGCCAGCAGCTTGGGAGGGAGGGCCAATGAGCAGTTCTTC
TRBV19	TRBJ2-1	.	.	CASSHSASSYNEQFF	TGTGCCAGTAGTCACTCCGCAAGCTCCTACAATGAGCAGTTCTTC
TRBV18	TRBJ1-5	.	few	CASSHTRGVQPQHF	TGTGCCAGCTCGCACACGCGCGGGGTTCAGCCCCAGCATTTT
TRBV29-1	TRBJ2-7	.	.	CSVEGAGEQYF	TGCAGCGTTGAAGGGGCCGGCGAGCAGTACTTC
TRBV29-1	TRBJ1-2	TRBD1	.	CSADLRDREYGYTF	TGCAGCGCTGATCTACGGGACAGGGAATATGGCTACACCTTC
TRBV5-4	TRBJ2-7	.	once	CASSQPSSPYEQYF	TGTGCCAGCAGCCAACCTAGCAGTCCCTACGAGCAGTACTTC
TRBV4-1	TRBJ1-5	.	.	CASSQDPGTNQPQHF	TGCGCCAGCAGCCAAGACCCAGGGACTAATCAGCCCCAGCATTTT
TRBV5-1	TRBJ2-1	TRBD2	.	CASRGGETSGIRGYNEQFF	TGCGCCAGCAGGGGGGGGGAGACTAGCGGGATACGGGGATACAATGAGCAGTTCTTC
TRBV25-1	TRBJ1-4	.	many	CASSELGQGPEKLFF	TGTGCCAGCAGTGAATTGGGTCAGGGCCCTGAAAAACTGTTTTTT
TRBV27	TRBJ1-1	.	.	CASSLSPTPKTEAFF	TGTGCCAGCAGTTTATCCCCCACCCCTAAAACTGAAGCTTTCTTT
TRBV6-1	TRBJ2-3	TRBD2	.	CASSDRSGRTLADTQYF	TGTGCCAGCAGTGACCGGAGCGGGAGGACGCTCGCAGATACGCAGTATTTT
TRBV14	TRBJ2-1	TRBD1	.	CASSLIQGLANEQFF	TGTGCCAGCAGCCTAATACAGGGGCTTGCTAATGAGCAGTTCTTC
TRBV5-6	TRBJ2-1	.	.	CASSLQGTNEQFF	TGTGCCAGCAGCCTACAGGGCACCAATGAGCAGTTCTTC
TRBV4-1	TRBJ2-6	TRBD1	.	CASSYPGQGSSGANVLTF	TGCGCCAGCAGCTACCCGGGACAGGGGAGCTCTGGGGCCAACGTCCTGACTTTC
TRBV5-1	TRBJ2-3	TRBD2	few	CASSAGGPTDTQYF	TGCGCCAGCAGCGCGGGAGGGCCCACAGATACGCAGTATTTT
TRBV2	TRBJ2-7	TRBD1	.	CASRTGTYEQYF	TGTGCCAGTAGGACAGGTACCTACGAGCAGTACTTC
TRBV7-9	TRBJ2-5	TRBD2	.	CASSSLTSGRGETQYF	TGTGCCAGCAGCTCCCTGACTAGCGGGAGGGGAGAGACCCAGTACTTC
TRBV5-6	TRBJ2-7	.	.	CASSQDTREQYF	TGTGCCAGCAGCCAAGATACTCGCGAGCAGTACTTC
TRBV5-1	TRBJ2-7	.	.	CASSNHQGSYEQYF	TGCGCCAGCAGTAATCACCAGGGTTCCTACGAGCAGTACTTC
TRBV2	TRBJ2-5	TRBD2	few	CASSDSGRRRETQYF	TGTGCCAGCAGTGATAGCGGGAGACGTCGAGAGACCCAGTACTTC
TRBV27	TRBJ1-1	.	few	CASSSGQSEAFF	TGTGCCAGCAGTTCCGGACAGTCTGAAGCTTTCTTT
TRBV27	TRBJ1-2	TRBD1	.	CASSLSRTGRDSYTF	TGTGCCAGCAGCCTTTCTAGGACAGGGAGGGACAGCTACACCTTC
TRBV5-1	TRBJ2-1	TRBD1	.	CASSLSQGAREQFF	TGCGCCAGCAGCTTGTCCCAGGGGGCGCGAGAGCAGTTCTTC
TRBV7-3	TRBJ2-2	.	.	CASSPQQGSGELFF	TGTGCCAGCAGCCCTCAACAGGGATCCGGGGAGCTGTTTTTT
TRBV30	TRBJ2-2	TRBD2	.	CAWTRLAAFTGELFF	TGTGCCTGGACCCGACTAGCCGCTTTCACCGGGGAGCTGTTTTTT
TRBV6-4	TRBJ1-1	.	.	CASTEGSGDSGTEAFF	TGTGCCAGCACCGAAGGAAGCGGGGATTCCGGCACTGAAGCTTTCTTT
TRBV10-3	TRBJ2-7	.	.	CAISEFSGQLLYEQYF	TGTGCCATCAGTGAGTTCTCCGGACAGCTGCTTTACGAGCAGTACTTC
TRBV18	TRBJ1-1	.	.	CASSGLLDNTEAFF	TGTGCCAGCTCCGGCCTACTAGATAACACTGAAGCTTTCTTT
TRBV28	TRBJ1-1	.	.	CASSPRWNTEAFF	TGTGCCAGCAGTCCCCGGTGGAACACTGAAGCTTTCTTT
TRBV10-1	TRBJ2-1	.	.	CASSDGGGLSYNEQFF	TGCGCCAGCAGTGATGGCGGAGGGCTTTCCTACAATGAGCAGTTCTTC
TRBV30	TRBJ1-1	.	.	CAWSKGDTEAFF	TGTGCCTGGAGTAAAGGGGACACTGAAGCTTTCTTT
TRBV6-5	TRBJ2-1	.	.	CASSRNGGHNEQFF	TGTGCCAGCAGTAGGAACGGGGGTCACAATGAGCAGTTCTTC
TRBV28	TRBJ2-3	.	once	CATTEGLGTDTQYF	TGTGCCACCACAGAGGGCCTAGGGACAGATACGCAGTATTTT
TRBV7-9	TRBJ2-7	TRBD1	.	CASSFHMGQGSSYEQYF	TGTGCCAGCAGCTTCCATATGGGACAGGGAAGCTCCTACGAGCAGTACTTC
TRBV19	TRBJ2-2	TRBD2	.	CASSIRLAGAGGELFF	TGTGCCAGTAGTATACGCCTAGCGGGGGCAGGAGGGGAGCTGTTTTTT
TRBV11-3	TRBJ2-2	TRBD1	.	CASSLDGTGIPGELFF	TGTGCCAGCAGCTTAGATGGGACAGGGATTCCCGGGGAGCTGTTTTTT
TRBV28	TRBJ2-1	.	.	CASSLSNYNEQFF	TGTGCCAGCAGTTTATCAAACTACAATGAGCAGTTCTTC
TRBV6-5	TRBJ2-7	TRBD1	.	CASSYRDRGSYEQYF	TGTGCCAGCAGTTACAGAGACAGGGGGTCCTACGAGCAGTACTTC
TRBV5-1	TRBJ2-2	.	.	CASSLGLENTGELFF	TGCGCCAGCAGCTTGGGACTAGAGAACACCGGGGAGCTGTTTTTT
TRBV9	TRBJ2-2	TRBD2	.	CASSAFPGLEALSSNTGELFF	TGTGCCAGCAGCGCATTTCCGGGACTAGAAGCTTTATCCTCGAACACCGGGGAGCTGTTTTTT
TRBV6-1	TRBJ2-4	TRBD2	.	CASNFATSGKNIQYF	TGTGCCAGCAACTTCGCGACTAGCGGAAAAAACATTCAGTACTTC
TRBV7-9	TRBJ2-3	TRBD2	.	CASSSNGGDTQYF	TGTGCCAGCAGCTCTAACGGGGGGGATACGCAGTATTTT
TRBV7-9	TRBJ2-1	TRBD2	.	CASKSRLAGELNEQFF	TGTGCCAGCAAATCGAGGCTAGCGGGAGAATTGAATGAGCAGTTCTTC
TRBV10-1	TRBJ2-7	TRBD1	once	CASSGGQRPYEQYF	TGCGCCAGCAGTGGGGGACAGAGACCCTACGAGCAGTACTTC
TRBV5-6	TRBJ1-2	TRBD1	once	CASSERGQGDYGYTF	TGTGCCAGCAGCGAACGAGGACAGGGTGACTATGGCTACACCTTC
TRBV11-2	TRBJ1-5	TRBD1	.	CASSPTGQGVTRRNQPQHF	TGTGCCAGCAGCCCGACGGGACAGGGGGTTACTAGGCGCAATCAGCCCCAGCATTTT
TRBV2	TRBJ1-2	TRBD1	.	CASIGQGLFPVDYGYTF	TGTGCCAGCATTGGACAGGGCCTTTTCCCCGTGGACTATGGCTACACCTTC
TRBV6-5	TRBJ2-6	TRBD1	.	CASRPDRQANVLTF	TGTGCCAGCAGACCGGACAGGCAGGCCAACGTCCTGACTTTC
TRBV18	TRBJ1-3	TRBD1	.	CASSQRDSRNTIYF	TGTGCCAGCTCACAACGGGACAGCCGAAACACCATATATTTT
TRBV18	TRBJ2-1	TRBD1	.	CASSPTGQSSYNEQFF	TGTGCCAGCTCACCGACGGGACAGAGCTCCTACAATGAGCAGTTCTTC
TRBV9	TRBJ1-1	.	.	CASSVDYSLIAEAFF	TGTGCCAGCAGCGTAGATTACAGCCTGATCGCTGAAGCTTTCTTT
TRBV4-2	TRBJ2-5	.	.	CASSRTRETWEETQYF	TGTGCCAGCAGCCGGACACGGGAGACCTGGGAAGAGACCCAGTACTTC
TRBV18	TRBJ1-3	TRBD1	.	CASSLQQGTSSGNTIYF	TGTGCCAGCTCACTTCAACAGGGGACGAGCTCTGGAAACACCATATATTTT
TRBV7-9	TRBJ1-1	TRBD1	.	CASSSTGQLMNTEAFF	TGTGCCAGCAGCTCGACGGGACAGCTAATGAACACTGAAGCTTTCTTT
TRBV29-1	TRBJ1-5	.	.	CSVEVQENQPQHF	TGCAGCGTTGAAGTACAGGAGAATCAGCCCCAGCATTTT